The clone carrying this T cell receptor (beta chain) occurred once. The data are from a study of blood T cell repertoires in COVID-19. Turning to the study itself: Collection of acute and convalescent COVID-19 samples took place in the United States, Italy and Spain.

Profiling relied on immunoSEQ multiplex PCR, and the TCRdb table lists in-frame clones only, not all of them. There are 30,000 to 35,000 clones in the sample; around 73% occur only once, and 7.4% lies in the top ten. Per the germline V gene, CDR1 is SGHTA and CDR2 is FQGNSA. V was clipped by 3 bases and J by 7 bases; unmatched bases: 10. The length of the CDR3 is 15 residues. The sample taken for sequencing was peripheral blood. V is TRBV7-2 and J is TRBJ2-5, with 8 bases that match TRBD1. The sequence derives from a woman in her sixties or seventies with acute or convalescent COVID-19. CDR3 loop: CASSFSTGDWVTQYF. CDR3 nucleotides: TGTGCCAGCAGCTTCTCGACAGGGGACTGGGTGACCCAGTACTTC.